This T cell receptor (beta chain) was recovered during a study of T cell changes during pregnancy in multiple sclerosis. Sequencing was performed with immunoSEQ multiplex PCR; in TCRdb, only in-frame clones are kept and a portion is missing. The sample shows tens of thousands of clones, about 91% of them seen only once. This TCR derives from a female donor with multiple sclerosis, enrolled in a pregnancy study. Material: CD8+ T cells from peripheral blood mononuclear cells, obtained in the third trimester of pregnancy.

CDR3 DNA sequence: TGTGCCAGCAGCTTAGACCGGGGGGCAGTCGGCGAGCAGTACTTC. It is translated as CASSLDRGAVGEQYF. The rearrangement links TRBV7-8 to TRBJ2-7, with a weak D call TRBD2 (7 bases). Trimming pared 1 base from V and 6 bases from J, leaving 16 bases between. CDR3 length: 15 residues. Looked up from germline, CDR1 is SGHVS and CDR2 is FQNEAQ.